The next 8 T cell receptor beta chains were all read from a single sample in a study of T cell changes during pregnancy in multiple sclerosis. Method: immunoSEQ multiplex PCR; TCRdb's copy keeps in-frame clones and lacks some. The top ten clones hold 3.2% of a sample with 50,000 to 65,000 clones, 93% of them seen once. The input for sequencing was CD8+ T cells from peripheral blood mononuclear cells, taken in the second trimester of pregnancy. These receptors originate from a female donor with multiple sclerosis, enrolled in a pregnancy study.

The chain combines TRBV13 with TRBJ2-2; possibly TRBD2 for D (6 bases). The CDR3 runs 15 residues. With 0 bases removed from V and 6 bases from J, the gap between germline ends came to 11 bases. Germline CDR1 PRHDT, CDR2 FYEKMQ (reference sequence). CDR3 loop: CASSLGGSRSGELFF. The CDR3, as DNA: TGTGCCAGCAGCTTAGGCGGGAGTCGGTCCGGGGAGCTGTTTTTT.

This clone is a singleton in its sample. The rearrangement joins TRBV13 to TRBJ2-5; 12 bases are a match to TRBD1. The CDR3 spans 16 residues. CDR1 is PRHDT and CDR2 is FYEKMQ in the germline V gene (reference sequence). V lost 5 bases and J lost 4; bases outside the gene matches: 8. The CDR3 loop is CASSDRGQGASETQYF. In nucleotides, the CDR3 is TGTGCCAGCAGCGACCGGGGACAGGGGGCGTCAGAGACCCAGTACTTC.

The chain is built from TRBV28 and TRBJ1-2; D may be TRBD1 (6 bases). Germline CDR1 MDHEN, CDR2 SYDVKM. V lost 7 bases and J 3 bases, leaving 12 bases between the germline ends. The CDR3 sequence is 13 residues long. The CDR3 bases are TGTGCCAGCACCCTAAACAGGGACTATGGCTACACCTTC. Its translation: CASTLNRDYGYTF.

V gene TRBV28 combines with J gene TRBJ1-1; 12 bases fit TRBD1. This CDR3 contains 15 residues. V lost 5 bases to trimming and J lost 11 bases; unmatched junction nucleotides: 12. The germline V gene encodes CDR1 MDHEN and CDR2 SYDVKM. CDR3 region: CASSAGTGGVMGAFF. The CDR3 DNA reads TGTGCCAGCAGTGCCGGGACAGGGGGCGTGATGGGGGCTTTCTTT. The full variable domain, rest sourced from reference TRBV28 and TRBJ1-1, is DVKVTQSSRYLVKRTGEKVFLECVQDMDHENMFWYRQDPGLGLRLIYFSYDVKMKEKGDIPEGYSVSREKKERFSLILESASTNQTSMYLCASSAGTGGVMGAFFGQGTRLTVV.

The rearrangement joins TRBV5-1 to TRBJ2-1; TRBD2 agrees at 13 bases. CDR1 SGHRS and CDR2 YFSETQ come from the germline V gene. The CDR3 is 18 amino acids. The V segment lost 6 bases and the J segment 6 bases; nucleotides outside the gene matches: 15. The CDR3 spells CASTLGTSGERYRNEQFF. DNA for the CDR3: TGCGCCAGCACCCTCGGGACTAGCGGGGAGAGGTATCGCAATGAGCAGTTCTTC.

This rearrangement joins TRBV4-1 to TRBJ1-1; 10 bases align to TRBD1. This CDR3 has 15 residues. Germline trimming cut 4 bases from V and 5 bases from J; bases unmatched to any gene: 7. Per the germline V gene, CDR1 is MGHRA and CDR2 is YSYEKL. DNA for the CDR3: TGCGCCAGCAGCCTCTGGACAGGGGGTTTGACTGAAGCTTTCTTT. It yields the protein CASSLWTGGLTEAFF.

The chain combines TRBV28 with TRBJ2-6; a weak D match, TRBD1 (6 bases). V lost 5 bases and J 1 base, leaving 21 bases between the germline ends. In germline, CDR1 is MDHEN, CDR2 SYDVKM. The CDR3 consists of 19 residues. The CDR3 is CASSLQGQTADSGANVLTF. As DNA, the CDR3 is TGTGCCAGCAGTCTACAGGGACAAACAGCCGATTCTGGGGCCAACGTCCTGACTTTC.

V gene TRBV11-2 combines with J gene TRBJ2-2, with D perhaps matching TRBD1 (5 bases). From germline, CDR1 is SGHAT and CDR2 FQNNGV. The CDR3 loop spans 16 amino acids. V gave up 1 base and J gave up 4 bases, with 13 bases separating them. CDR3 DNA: TGTGCCAGCAGCTTAGTTAGGCAGGGCTCCACCGGGGAGCTGTTTTTT. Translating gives CASSLVRQGSTGELFF.